The 23 T cell receptor beta chains below all came from one sample that was sequenced in a study of T-cell reconstitution after alpha-beta-depleted transplantation in children (dated by TCRdb to the mid-2010s). This specimen's treatment or condition label, per the study, means: allogeneic hematopoietic cell transplantation with graft depleted of TCRalphabeta T cells and CD19 B cells. Libraries came from PCR. The instrument given in TCRdb is Illumina HiSeq 2500. To normalize quantification of the TCRbeta repertoire, the TCR libraries were built with molecular barcoding that relied on unique molecular identifiers. TCRdb's own reprocessing of the public reads used fastp at Q25 and MiXCR and kept productive beta chains. A single entry per CDR3 protein holds the most common genes and DNA from its merged rows. For this sample the table gives around 230,000 distinct CDR3 sequences, of which about 15% were detected only once. 40% to 50% of the sample is taken by the ten largest.

Sample: PBMCs, mostly from graft donor cells, taken 360 days after TCRalphabeta/CD19-depleted stem cell transplant. Source of these receptors: a male patient between 2 and 15 years old who had a stem cell transplant for acute lymphoblastic leukemia, so the T cells may come from the graft donor.

This rearrangement joins TRBV29-1 to TRBJ2-1; D is uncertain. Germline V gives CDR1 SQVTM, CDR2 ANQGSEA. The CDR3 extends over 16 amino acids. The V and J ends lost 0 bases and 0 bases respectively, with 12 bases between them. As DNA, the CDR3 is TGCAGCGTTGAAGATCCGAGCTTCCCCTCCTACAATGAGCAGTTCTTC. Residues: CSVEDPSFPSYNEQFF.

The rearrangement links TRBV13 to TRBJ2-7; D not certain. The germline V gene encodes CDR1 PRHDT and CDR2 FYEKMQ (reference sequence). V dropped 0 bases and J dropped 5 bases, with 11 bases sitting between them. This CDR3 is 14 amino acids long. CDR3 protein: CASSLGQRVNEQYF. The CDR3 DNA reads TGTGCCAGCAGCTTAGGACAGAGAGTCAACGAGCAGTACTTC.

This clonotype came up many times. The chain joins TRBV7-9 to TRBJ2-5; 8 positions agree with TRBD2. From germline, CDR1 is SEHNR and CDR2 FQNEAQ (reference sequence). Trimming removed 7 bases from V and 5 bases from J; junction bases left unmatched: 15. The CDR3 is made up of 16 amino acids. Here the CDR3 reads CASTESGGYQMETQYF. CDR3 DNA: TGTGCCAGCACCGAAAGCGGGGGCTACCAAATGGAGACCCAGTACTTC.

The rearrangement joins TRBV6-1 to TRBJ1-2, with 7 bases aligning to TRBD1. This CDR3 contains 14 residues. Trimming removed 7 bases from V and 5 bases from J; junction bases left unmatched: 10. Germline loops: CDR1 MNHNS, CDR2 SASEGT. The CDR3 reads CASTLPGQIYGYTF. The CDR3 DNA follows: TGTGCCAGCACCTTACCGGGACAGATATATGGCTACACCTTC.

The rearrangement uses TRBV13 and TRBJ2-7; D call uncertain. This CDR3 spans 14 amino acids. V was trimmed by 1 base and J by 2 bases, leaving 9 bases between them. The germline gives CDR1 PRHDT, CDR2 FYEKMQ (reference sequence). The CDR3 DNA sequence: TGTGCCAGCAGCTTAGTTGGGGTCCCCTACGAGCAGTACTTC. Its translation: CASSLVGVPYEQYF.

The V call is TRBV7-8, the J call TRBJ2-3, with TRBD2 as a possible D gene (6 bases). This CDR3 contains 15 residues. Germline V gene data show CDR1 as SGHVS and CDR2 as FQNEAQ. Trimming took off 5 bases at V and 4 bases at J, with 16 bases between the two ends. CDR3: CASSVSLGLADTQYF. CDR3 DNA sequence: TGTGCCAGCAGCGTATCCCTGGGACTGGCAGATACGCAGTATTTT.

The J gene is TRBJ2-5, the V gene TRBV29-1, with 11 bases aligning to TRBD1. There are 14 residues in the CDR3. V shed 2 bases and J 5 bases; nucleotides not matched to a gene: 4. The V gene's germline CDR1 is SQVTM and CDR2 ANQGSEA. This CDR3 reads CSVELDRGLETQYF. DNA of the CDR3: TGCAGCGTTGAACTGGACAGGGGGCTGGAGACCCAGTACTTC.

This clonotype was detected a few times. The genes are TRBV12-3 or TRBV12-4 and TRBJ2-1; 12 nucleotides line up with TRBD1. CDR3 length: 18 residues. V trimming: 5 bases; J trimming: 4 bases; junction bases outside the gene matches: 12. Here the CDR3 DNA reads TGTGCCAGCAGTCCGGGACAGGGGGCGTCAAGGATATACAATGAGCAGTTCTTC. It translates to CASSPGQGASRIYNEQFF.

The rearrangement uses TRBV5-5 and TRBJ2-7; D may match TRBD1 or TRBD2 (5 bases each). This CDR3 is 13 amino acids long. CDR1 and CDR2 from the germline V gene are SGHKS and YYEKEE (reference sequence). The germline V and J ends were trimmed by 3 bases and 6 bases, with 13 bases remaining between them. CDR3: CASSWKRGSEQYF. DNA of the CDR3: TGTGCCAGCAGCTGGAAGAGGGGTTCCGAGCAGTACTTC.

The chain has TRBV6-1 and TRBJ2-1; 7 nucleotides agree with TRBD2. This CDR3 has 15 amino acids. Germline values: CDR1 MNHNS, CDR2 SASEGT. V dropped 6 bases and J dropped 4; count of bases not matched to a gene: 9. In DNA form, the CDR3 reads TGTGCCAGCAGCCCCACGGCGGGAGTATACAATGAGCAGTTCTTC. This gives the protein CASSPTAGVYNEQFF.

The chain recombines TRBV28 with TRBJ2-5, with D unclear. The CDR3 contains 15 residues. V lost 7 bases and J 1 base, leaving 16 bases between the germline ends. Germline values: CDR1 MDHEN, CDR2 SYDVKM. Here the CDR3 reads CASTPSRTFQETQYF. The CDR3 DNA reads TGTGCCAGCACTCCATCCCGGACCTTCCAAGAGACCCAGTACTTC.

V is TRBV2 and J is TRBJ2-1; possibly TRBD2 for D (7 bases). V was pared by 10 bases and J by 1 base, with 32 bases between. Looked up from germline, CDR1 is SNHLY and CDR2 is FYNNEI. The CDR3 is made up of 20 amino acids. CDR3 DNA sequence: TGTGCCACCAGCCCGAGCGGCGGGGGCCTTATTGCACCTTCCTACAATGAGCAGTTCTTC. Amino acids: CATSPSGGGLIAPSYNEQFF.

This clonotype was seen more than once but under ten times. A much larger clone sits a single nucleotide away, making a read error possible. The chain recombines TRBV3-1 with TRBJ2-2; the D gene is possibly TRBD2 (6 bases). The length of the CDR3 is 16 residues. Germline V CDR1 and CDR2: LGHDT, YNNKEL (reference sequence). The CDR3 is CVSSFGVAERTGELFF. DNA of the CDR3: TGTGTCAGCAGCTTCGGGGTAGCGGAGAGGACCGGGGAGCTGTTTTTT.

The J gene is TRBJ2-3, the V gene TRBV2; TRBD2 agrees at 12 bases. Per germline, CDR1 SNHLY and CDR2 FYNNEI. The CDR3 has 15 residues. V dropped 9 bases and J dropped 7; count of bases not matched to a gene: 11. CDR3: CASRTSGGQWNTQYF. The CDR3 DNA reads as TGTGCCAGTAGAACTAGCGGGGGGCAGTGGAATACGCAGTATTTT.

In this sample, this clonotype turned up a few times. This chain connects TRBV15 to TRBJ2-7; TRBD1 or TRBD2 may be the D gene (6 bases each). V lost 0 bases and J 5 bases, leaving 11 bases between the germline ends. Germline loops: CDR1 LNHNV, CDR2 YYDKDF (reference sequence). The CDR3 length is 14 residues. The chain's CDR3 is CATSRDRGGHEQYF. In nucleotides, the CDR3 is TGTGCCACCAGCAGAGACAGGGGAGGACACGAGCAGTACTTC.

The chain links TRBV11-2 to TRBJ2-5, with 9 bases aligning to TRBD1. Germline V gene data show CDR1 as SGHAT and CDR2 as FQNNGV. The CDR3 sequence is 16 residues long. V was clipped by 1 base and J by 3 bases; unmatched bases: 6. The CDR3 spells CASSLGPGTGKETQYF. In nucleotides, the CDR3 is TGTGCCAGCAGCTTAGGTCCCGGGACAGGGAAAGAGACCCAGTACTTC.

This clonotype was observed a few times. The CDR3 DNA sequence: TGTGCCAGCAGTTTTTCGTTCCGGGGGGGACGAACTGAAAAACTGTTTTTT. Translated: CASSFSFRGGRTEKLFF. The V call is TRBV28, the J call TRBJ1-4; tentative D call: TRBD1 (5 bases). Germline assignment: CDR1 MDHEN and CDR2 SYDVKM. CDR3 size: 17 residues. The germline V and J ends were trimmed by 3 bases and 7 bases, with 21 bases remaining between them.

This clonotype was seen a few times. V and J are TRBV3-1 and TRBJ2-7; 9 bases agree with TRBD1. The CDR3 has 16 residues. CDR1 and CDR2 from the germline V gene are LGHDT and YNNKEL (reference sequence). Trimming removed 2 bases from V and 2 bases from J; junction bases left unmatched: 7. CDR3 sequence (DNA): TGTGCCAGCAGCCAAACCGGGACAGGGTCACCCTACGAGCAGTACTTC. The encoded protein is CASSQTGTGSPYEQYF.

This chain joins TRBV27 and TRBJ2-1; perhaps TRBD1 as D (5 bases). The CDR3 has 14 residues. The germline V gene encodes CDR1 MNHEY and CDR2 SMNVEV (reference sequence). V was shortened by 10 bases and J by 6 bases, with 19 bases between the two germline ends. CDR3 nucleotides: TGTGCCACTAACCGGGTGGGGCTCGGCAATGAGCAGTTCTTC. This sequence encodes CATNRVGLGNEQFF.

This clonotype was picked up a small number of times. The chain recombines TRBV21-1 with TRBJ2-1; the DNA was not used to check the table's D call, TRBD2. TRBV21-1 is a recognized pseudogene. The CDR3 loop spans 19 amino acids. CDR3 amino acids: CASSKGGGLAGSSYNEQFF. In DNA, the CDR3 is TGTGCCAGCAGCAAAGGAGGGGGATTAGCGGGGAGCTCCTACAATGAGCAGTTCTTC.

This clonotype showed up just a few times. The chain has TRBV3-1 and TRBJ2-5; D might be TRBD1 (5 bases). Per germline, CDR1 LGHDT and CDR2 YNNKEL (reference sequence). Trimming pared 1 base from V and 5 bases from J, leaving 8 bases between. There are 13 residues in the CDR3. This chain's CDR3 is CASSQGQGETQYF. The DNA for the CDR3 is TGTGCCAGCAGCCAAGGCCAGGGCGAGACCCAGTACTTC.

This clonotype has more than one count but fewer than ten. The rearrangement uses TRBV6-2 or TRBV6-3 and TRBJ2-1; D is unclear. CDR1 is MNHEY and CDR2 is SVGEGT in the germline V gene. V lost 3 bases, J lost 8 bases, and 8 bases lay in between. The CDR3 covers 12 residues. The CDR3 sequence is CASSYLEDEQFF. The CDR3 DNA is TGTGCCAGCAGTTATCTCGAAGATGAGCAGTTCTTC.

The sample holds a few counts of this clonotype. The chain combines TRBV4-2 with TRBJ2-5; 7 nucleotides agree with TRBD2. The CDR3 totals 16 residues. Germline V gene data show CDR1 as LGHNA and CDR2 as YNFKEQ. V dropped 0 bases and J dropped 5; count of bases not matched to a gene: 9. The CDR3 DNA reads as TGTGCCAGCAGCCAAGAGGCCCGGGGGGTGAGGGAGACCCAGTACTTC. Its translation is CASSQEARGVRETQYF.